This T cell receptor (beta chain) was retrieved from a study of T-cell reconstitution after alpha-beta-depleted transplantation in children. The CDR3 sequence is 15 residues long. The V gene's germline CDR1 is MNHEY and CDR2 SMNVEV (reference sequence). Study-wide points: Several hundred expanded graft clones reportedly gave rise to the alpha-beta T cells present about two months after transplant. Diversity of TCRbeta at day 60 was high in some patients, arising from surviving recipient T cells and thymic progenitors. One year after transplant, T-cell counts and diversity came mostly from newly produced T cells.

This clonotype showed up many times. The antigen is undetermined. An end of the junction does not agree with germline; a read error may underlie this. Unique molecular identifiers were incorporated when the TCRbeta library was constructed. TCRdb called the PCR reads again in MiXCR, with one record for every CDR3 protein. The data contain roughly 420,000 distinct CDR3 sequences, around 15% of them seen just once; the ten biggest clones take up approximately 29%. This chain joins TRBV27 and TRBJ2-3; maybe TRBD2 (7 bases). Specimen: PBMCs, mostly from graft donor cells, collected 360 days after TCRalphabeta/CD19-depleted stem cell transplant. The clonotype comes from a boy younger than two who had a stem cell transplant for Wiskott-Aldrich syndrome, so the T cells may come from the graft donor. CDR3 residues: CASSLAGGRTDTQYF. DNA for the CDR3: TGCGCCAGCAGCTTGGCCGGGGGGCGTACAGATACGCAGTATTTT.